This paragraph reports one T cell receptor (beta chain). The data were produced by immunoSEQ multiplex PCR, yet TCRdb's version contains in-frame clones alone and is incomplete. The sample yields about 110,000 clones, roughly nine tenths seen once. This entry belongs to a study of T cell responses to AZD1222 COVID-19 vaccine. CDR1 is DFQATT and CDR2 is SNEGSKA in the germline V gene (reference sequence). CDR3 length: 11 residues. Trimming cost V 0 bases and J 7 bases, with 7 bases left between them. The clonotype was recovered from an adult in good health. This sequence joins TRBV20-1 and TRBJ2-7; D gene unclear. The sample in question was peripheral blood, obtained on day 0 of AZD1222 vaccination. DNA for the CDR3: TGCAGTGCTAGAGATAGACAAGAGCAGTACTTC. Its translation: CSARDRQEQYF.